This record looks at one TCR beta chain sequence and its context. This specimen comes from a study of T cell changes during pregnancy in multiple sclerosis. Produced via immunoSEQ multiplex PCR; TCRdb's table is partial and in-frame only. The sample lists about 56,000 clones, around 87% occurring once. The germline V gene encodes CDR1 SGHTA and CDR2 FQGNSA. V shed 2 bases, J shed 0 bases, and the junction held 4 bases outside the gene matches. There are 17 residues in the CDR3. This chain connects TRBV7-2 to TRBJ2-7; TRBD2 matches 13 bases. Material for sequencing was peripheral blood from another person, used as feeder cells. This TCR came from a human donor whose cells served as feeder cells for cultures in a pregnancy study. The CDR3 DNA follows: TGTGCCAGCAGCTTACGGACTAGCGGGGGCCCCTCCTACGAGCAGTACTTC. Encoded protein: CASSLRTSGGPSYEQYF.